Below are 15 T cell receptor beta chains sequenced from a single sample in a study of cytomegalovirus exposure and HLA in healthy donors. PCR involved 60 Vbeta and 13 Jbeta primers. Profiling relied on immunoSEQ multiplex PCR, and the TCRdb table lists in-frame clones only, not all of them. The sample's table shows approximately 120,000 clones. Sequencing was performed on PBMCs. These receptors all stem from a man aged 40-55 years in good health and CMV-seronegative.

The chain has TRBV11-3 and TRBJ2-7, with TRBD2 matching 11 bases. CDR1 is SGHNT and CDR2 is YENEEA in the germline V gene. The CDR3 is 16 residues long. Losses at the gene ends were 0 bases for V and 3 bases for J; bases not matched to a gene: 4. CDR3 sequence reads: CASSLDGLAGLYEQYF. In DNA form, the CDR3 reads TGTGCCAGCAGCTTAGATGGACTAGCGGGTCTCTACGAGCAGTACTTC. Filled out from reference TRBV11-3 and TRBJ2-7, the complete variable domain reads EAGVVQSPRYKIIEKKQPVAFWCNPISGHNTLYWYLQNLGQGPELLIRYENEEAVDDSQLPKDRFSAERLKGVDSTLKIQPAELGDSAVYLCASSLDGLAGLYEQYFGPGTRLTVT.

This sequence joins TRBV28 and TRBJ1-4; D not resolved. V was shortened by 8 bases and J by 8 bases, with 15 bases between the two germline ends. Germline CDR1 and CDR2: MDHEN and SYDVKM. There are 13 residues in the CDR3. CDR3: CASRVASREKLFF. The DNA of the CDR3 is TGTGCCAGCCGGGTGGCATCTAGGGAAAAACTGTTTTTT. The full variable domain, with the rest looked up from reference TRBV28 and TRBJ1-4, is DVKVTQSSRYLVKRTGEKVFLECVQDMDHENMFWYRQDPGLGLRLIYFSYDVKMKEKGDIPEGYSVSREKKERFSLILESASTNQTSMYLCASRVASREKLFFGSGTQLSVL.

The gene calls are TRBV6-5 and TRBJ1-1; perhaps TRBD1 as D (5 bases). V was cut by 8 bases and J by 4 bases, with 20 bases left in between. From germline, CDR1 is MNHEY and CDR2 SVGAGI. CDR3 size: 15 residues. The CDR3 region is CASRTRVQGSTEAFF. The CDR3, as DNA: TGTGCCAGCCGAACAAGGGTTCAGGGTAGCACTGAAGCTTTCTTT.

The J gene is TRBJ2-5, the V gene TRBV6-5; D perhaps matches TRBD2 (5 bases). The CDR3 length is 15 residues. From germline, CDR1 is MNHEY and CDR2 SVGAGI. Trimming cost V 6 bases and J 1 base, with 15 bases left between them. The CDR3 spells CASRRHIASQETQYF. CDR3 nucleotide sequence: TGTGCCAGCAGACGACATATAGCGTCCCAAGAGACCCAGTACTTC.

CDR3 sequence (DNA): TGCGCCAGCAGCCAACCCGAGGAAGAGACCCAGTACTTC. Its protein is CASSQPEEETQYF. The chain employs TRBV4-1 and TRBJ2-5; D uncertain. CDR1 and CDR2 from the germline V gene are MGHRA and YSYEKL. V lost 2 bases and J lost 3, with 7 bases in between. The CDR3 extends over 13 amino acids.

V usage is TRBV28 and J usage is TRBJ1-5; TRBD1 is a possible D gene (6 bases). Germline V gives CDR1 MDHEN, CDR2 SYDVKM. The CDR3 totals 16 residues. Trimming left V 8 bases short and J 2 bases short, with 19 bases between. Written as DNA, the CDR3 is TGTGCCAGCCGAACGGCAGGGGTCTGGGGCAATCAGCCCCAGCATTTT. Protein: CASRTAGVWGNQPQHF.

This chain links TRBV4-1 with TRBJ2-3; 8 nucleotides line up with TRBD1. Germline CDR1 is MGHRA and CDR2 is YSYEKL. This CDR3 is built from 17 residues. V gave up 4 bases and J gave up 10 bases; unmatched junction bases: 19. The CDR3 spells CASSRDTAGQGTLAQYF. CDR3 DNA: TGCGCCAGCAGCCGGGACACGGCCGGACAGGGAACTCTGGCGCAGTATTTT.

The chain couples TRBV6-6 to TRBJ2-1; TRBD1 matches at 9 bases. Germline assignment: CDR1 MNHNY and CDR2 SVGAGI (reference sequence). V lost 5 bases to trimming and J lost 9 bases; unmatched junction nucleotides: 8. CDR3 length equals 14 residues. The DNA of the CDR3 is TGTGCCAGCAGTACGACAGGGGGAAGCGGTGAGCAGTTCTTC. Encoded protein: CASSTTGGSGEQFF.

This chain's CDR3 is CASSLQTGPNTEAFF. In nucleotides, the CDR3 is TGTGCCAGCAGCCTACAGACAGGGCCGAACACTGAAGCTTTCTTT. The rearrangement links TRBV11-1 to TRBJ1-1, with 7 nucleotides matching TRBD1. Trimming at V came to 5 bases and at J to 1 base, leaving 7 bases not matched to a gene. In germline, CDR1 is SGHAT, CDR2 FQDESV (reference sequence). The CDR3 is 15 residues long.

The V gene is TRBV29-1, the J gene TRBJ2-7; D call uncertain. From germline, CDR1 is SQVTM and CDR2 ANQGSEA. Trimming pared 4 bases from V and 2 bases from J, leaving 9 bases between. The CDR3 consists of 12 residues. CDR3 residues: CSVGLEPYEQYF. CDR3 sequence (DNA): TGCAGCGTTGGCTTGGAGCCCTACGAGCAGTACTTC.

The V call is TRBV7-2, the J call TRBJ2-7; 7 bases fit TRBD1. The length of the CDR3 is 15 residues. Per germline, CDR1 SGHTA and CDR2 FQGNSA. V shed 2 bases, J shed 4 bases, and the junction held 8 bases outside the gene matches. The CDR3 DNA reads TGTGCCAGCAGCTTAAGGTCAGGGGGAAGGTACGAGCAGTACTTC. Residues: CASSLRSGGRYEQYF.

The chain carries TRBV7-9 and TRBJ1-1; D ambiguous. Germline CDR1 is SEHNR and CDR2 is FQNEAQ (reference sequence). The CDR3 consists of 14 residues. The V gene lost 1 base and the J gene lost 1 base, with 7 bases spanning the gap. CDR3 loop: CASSLGPGNTEAFF. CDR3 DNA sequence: TGTGCCAGCAGCTTAGGGCCGGGGAACACTGAAGCTTTCTTT.

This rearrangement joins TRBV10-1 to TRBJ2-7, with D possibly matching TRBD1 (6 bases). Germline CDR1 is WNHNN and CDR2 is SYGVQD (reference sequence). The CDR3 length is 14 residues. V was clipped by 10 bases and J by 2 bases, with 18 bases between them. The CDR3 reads CANRDRPYAYEQYF. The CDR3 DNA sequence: TGCGCCAACCGTGACAGGCCCTACGCCTACGAGCAGTACTTC.

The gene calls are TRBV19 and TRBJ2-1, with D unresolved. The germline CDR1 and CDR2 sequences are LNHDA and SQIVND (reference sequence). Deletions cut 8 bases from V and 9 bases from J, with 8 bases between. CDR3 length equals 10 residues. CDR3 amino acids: CASGPGEQFF. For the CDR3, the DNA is TGTGCCAGTGGGCCCGGTGAGCAGTTCTTC.

The CDR3 coding sequence is TGTGCCAGCAGCTTAGGAGGGGGGGGCACAGATACGCAGTATTTT. It translates to CASSLGGGGTDTQYF. The V and J genes are TRBV7-2 and TRBJ2-3; tentatively, D is TRBD2 (7 bases). The CDR3 consists of 15 residues. Germline CDR1 reads SGHTA; CDR2 reads FQGNSA. Trimming took 1 base from V and 1 from J, leaving 9 bases between them.